This paragraph covers one T cell receptor (beta chain) sequence. The antigen remains unidentified. This CDR3 spans 11 amino acids. The V and J ends lost 1 base and 15 bases respectively, with 10 bases between them. Germline V lookup: CDR1 SNHLY, CDR2 FYNNEI. This sample is part of a study of graft-versus-host responses after intestinal transplantation. Here immunoSEQ multiplex PCR was the method, and the copy in TCRdb shows in-frame clones only, minus some. The table includes 85,000 to 100,000 clones, around 90% detected once. This receptor was obtained from a human donor who received an intestinal transplant. Sequenced material: unstimulated CD4+ T cells sorted from spleen or lymph node cells, taken before intestinal transplant. This rearrangement joins TRBV2 to TRBJ2-1, with D tentatively TRBD1 (5 bases). The CDR3 nucleotides read TGTGCCAGCAGTGAAGAGGGCAGGGTGTTCTTC. Translating gives CASSEEGRVFF.